Each of the 22 T cell receptor beta chains below was sequenced from the same sample in a study of shared clonotypes between healthy human individuals (TCRdb year 2020). Library construction relied on the immunoSEQ multiplex PCR assay. TCRdb took over this immuneACCESS table, retaining in-frame rearrangements with V and J assigned. Such tables are incomplete; in checked studies, under half of the missing clones stem from an unresolved V gene, and the remainder is unexplained. For this sample the table gives millions of clones, of which around nine tenths were detected only once. The ten largest make up over 0.12% of the sample. Specimen: naive CD4+ T cells sorted from blood. According to the study, the label for this sample's cell subset or site signals: CD45RA+ positively selected. Receptors originate from a man younger than 35 in good health.

The rearrangement joins TRBV9 to TRBJ1-2, with D tentatively TRBD1 (6 bases). The germline CDR1 and CDR2 sequences are SGDLS and YYNGEE. The length of the CDR3 is 14 residues. Trimming removed 4 bases at V and 3 bases at J, with 13 bases between. CDR3 in amino acids: CASSKTGLDYGYTF. The CDR3 DNA follows: TGTGCCAGCAGCAAGACAGGTCTCGACTATGGCTACACCTTC.

The V and J genes are TRBV30 and TRBJ1-5, with 7 bases lining up with TRBD1. V was clipped by 2 bases and J by 0 bases; unmatched bases: 10. CDR3 size: 17 residues. Germline CDR1 and CDR2: GTSNPN and SVGIG (reference sequence). CDR3 loop: CAWSLRRDSYSNQPQHF. CDR3 in DNA: TGTGCCTGGAGTTTACGCCGGGACAGTTATAGCAATCAGCCCCAGCATTTT. Using reference TRBV30 and TRBJ1-5 for the parts outside the CDR3, the full variable domain is SQTIHQWPATLVQPVGSPLSLECTVEGTSNPNLYWYRQAAGRGLQLLFYSVGIGQISSEVPQNLSASRPQDRQFILSSKKLLLSDSGFYLCAWSLRRDSYSNQPQHFGDGTRLSIL.

The V gene is TRBV6-5, the J gene TRBJ1-1, with 11 positions matching TRBD1. The germline CDR1 and CDR2 sequences are MNHEY and SVGAGI. The CDR3 is made up of 12 amino acids. Trimming at V came to 10 bases and at J to 10 bases, leaving 8 bases not matched to a gene. CDR3 residues: CATGQGASRAFF. As DNA, the CDR3 is TGTGCCACTGGACAGGGGGCATCGCGAGCTTTCTTT.

With regard to this clone: The germline gene is not matched at one end of the junction; a read error may be the cause. The chain uses TRBV7-7 and TRBJ2-1; possibly TRBD2 for D (6 bases). The CDR3 covers 13 residues. The germline V gene has CDR1 SSHAT and CDR2 FNYEAQ (reference sequence). For the CDR3, the DNA is TGTGCTAGCAGCCAGGACTACTACAATGAGCAGTTCTTC. It yields the protein CASSQDYYNEQFF.

The rearrangement uses TRBV7-2 and TRBJ1-2; D is possibly TRBD1 (5 bases). Trimming removed 5 bases at V and 6 bases at J, with 25 bases between. The CDR3 loop spans 17 amino acids. CDR1 and CDR2 from the germline V gene are SGHTA and FQGNSA. CDR3 coding DNA: TGTGCCAGCAGCCCGAGCCTGGGCGGGGGGGATAGGGATGGCTACACCTTC. Its protein is CASSPSLGGGDRDGYTF.

The chain couples TRBV10-3 to TRBJ1-2; 9 bases line up with TRBD1. The CDR3 is 18 residues long. Trimming at V came to 2 bases and at J to 7 bases, leaving 17 bases not matched to a gene. Germline V gene data show CDR1 as ENHRY and CDR2 as SYGVKD. CDR3 nucleotides: TGTGCCATCAGTGAGCCGACTCCCCGGGACAGGGTGTCGAGTGGCTACACCTTC. Translating it yields CAISEPTPRDRVSSGYTF.

The chain employs TRBV28 and TRBJ1-4; D ambiguous. CDR3 length: 18 amino acids. The ends were cut back, 5 bases at V and 1 base at J, with 20 bases in the middle. The V gene's germline CDR1 is MDHEN and CDR2 SYDVKM. In DNA form, the CDR3 reads TGTGCCAGCAGTCCCCCCGCCAGCTCTTCGTTAACTAATGAAAAACTGTTTTTT. Translation gives CASSPPASSSLTNEKLFF.

V usage is TRBV4-1 and J usage is TRBJ2-1; 7 positions match TRBD1. Germline V lookup: CDR1 MGHRA, CDR2 YSYEKL. V lost 0 bases and J lost 7; bases outside the gene matches: 6. This CDR3 spans 15 amino acids. CDR3 protein: CASSQEIQGWNEQFF. In DNA form, the CDR3 reads TGCGCCAGCAGCCAAGAAATACAGGGGTGGAATGAGCAGTTCTTC.

The chain is built from TRBV27 and TRBJ1-5, with 9 bases lining up with TRBD1. CDR3 length equals 16 residues. Per the germline V gene, CDR1 is MNHEY and CDR2 is SMNVEV (reference sequence). Unmatched junction bases numbered 6, after V lost 5 bases and J lost 1 base. Here the CDR3 DNA reads TGTGCCAGCAGTAAAACAGGGGGCTCGAGCAATCAGCCCCAGCATTTT. Protein: CASSKTGGSSNQPQHF.

The chain couples TRBV5-1 to TRBJ1-2; 7 bases map to TRBD1. V dropped 5 bases and J dropped 8; count of bases not matched to a gene: 6. The CDR3 runs 12 residues. The germline CDR1 and CDR2 sequences are SGHRS and YFSETQ. CDR3 region: CASSNLQGGYTF. CDR3 nucleotides: TGCGCCAGCAGTAACCTACAGGGGGGCTACACCTTC. The whole variable domain, filled in from reference TRBV5-1 and TRBJ1-2, reads KAGVTQTPRYLIKTRGQQVTLSCSPISGHRSVSWYQQTPGQGLQFLFEYFSETQRNKGNFPGRFSGRQFSNSRSEMNVSTLELGDSALYLCASSNLQGGYTFGSGTRLTVV.

The rearrangement joins TRBV7-3 to TRBJ2-5, with TRBD1 identical over 7 bases. This CDR3 comprises 15 residues. The junction had 11 bases not matched to a gene; V was cut back by 5 bases and J by 5 bases. Germline lookup yields CDR1 SGHTA and CDR2 FQGTGA. CDR3 protein: CASSPTQGRQETQYF. Written as DNA, the CDR3 is TGTGCCAGCAGCCCAACACAGGGGCGACAGGAGACCCAGTACTTC.

This clone has a single count. This chain joins TRBV7-2 and TRBJ2-2; 12 positions match TRBD2. This CDR3 comprises 16 residues. The V gene end was trimmed by 5 bases and the J gene end by 6 bases; junction bases not matched to a gene: 7. From germline, CDR1 is SGHTA and CDR2 FQGNSA. In DNA, the CDR3 is TGTGCCAGCAGCCGCGATCTAGCGGGGGGGCCCGGGGAGCTGTTTTTT. Translated, it gives CASSRDLAGGPGELFF.

The chain carries TRBV5-4 and TRBJ2-5; 8 bases agree with TRBD2. The germline gives CDR1 SGHNT, CDR2 YYREEE (reference sequence). The CDR3 runs 17 residues. Trimming cost V 0 bases and J 1 base; bases outside gene matches: 8. CDR3 loop: CASSLAAAGAPQETQYF. DNA of the CDR3: TGTGCCAGCAGCTTGGCCGCAGCGGGAGCTCCCCAAGAGACCCAGTACTTC.

The chain joins TRBV14 to TRBJ2-1; possibly TRBD2 for D (5 bases). There are 16 residues in the CDR3. The V gene lost 0 bases and the J gene lost 3 bases, with 12 bases spanning the gap. Germline V gene data show CDR1 as SGHDN and CDR2 as FVKESK. Here the CDR3 DNA reads TGTGCCAGCAGCCAAGATTCGGGAAGTAGCTACAATGAGCAGTTCTTC. It yields the protein CASSQDSGSSYNEQFF.

The chain combines TRBV14 with TRBJ2-7; D unresolved. This CDR3 contains 12 residues. V lost 5 bases and J lost 2, with 7 bases in between. Germline loops: CDR1 SGHDN, CDR2 FVKESK. The CDR3, as DNA: TGTGCCAGCAGCAAACATACCTACGAGCAGTACTTC. Its translation is CASSKHTYEQYF.

J is TRBJ2-3 and V is TRBV9; 11 nucleotides align to TRBD2. Germline assignment: CDR1 SGDLS and CDR2 YYNGEE. The CDR3 is 16 residues long. With V trimmed by 2 bases and J by 4 bases, 6 bases remained unmatched. CDR3 region: CASSVGASGRSDTQYF. For the CDR3, the DNA is TGTGCCAGCAGCGTTGGGGCTAGCGGGAGGTCAGATACGCAGTATTTT.

The gene calls are TRBV11-2 and TRBJ2-5; 8 positions agree with TRBD1. Losses at the gene ends were 4 bases for V and 5 bases for J; bases not matched to a gene: 9. Per the germline V gene, CDR1 is SGHAT and CDR2 is FQNNGV. The CDR3 runs 15 residues. The CDR3 protein is CASSSHRQGFETQYF. CDR3 DNA sequence: TGTGCCAGCAGCTCCCACCGACAGGGGTTCGAGACCCAGTACTTC.

This clone was observed once. CDR3 nucleotides: TGTGCCAGCAGTGAGCATCAGCCCCAGCATTTT. Its protein is CASSEHQPQHF. This chain connects TRBV6-1 to TRBJ1-5; D gene unclear. Germline CDR1 and CDR2: MNHNS and SASEGT. The ends were cut back, 3 bases at V and 5 bases at J, with 2 bases in the middle. The CDR3 loop spans 11 amino acids.

V and J are TRBV19 and TRBJ1-1, with D tentatively TRBD1 (5 bases). V was pared by 1 base and J by 10 bases, with 16 bases between. There are 14 residues in the CDR3. Germline V gene sequence: CDR1 LNHDA, CDR2 SQIVND (reference sequence). The CDR3 region is CASSIAGGPQGAFF. Written as DNA, the CDR3 is TGTGCCAGTAGTATAGCGGGAGGGCCCCAGGGAGCTTTCTTT.

Of note for this clone: The same CDR3 arises from other DNA sequences in this sample as well. V usage is TRBV6-5 and J usage is TRBJ2-7; 7 bases map to TRBD1. The V gene end was trimmed by 0 bases and the J gene end by 2 bases; junction bases not matched to a gene: 4. Germline CDR1 reads MNHEY; CDR2 reads SVGAGI. CDR3 size: 15 residues. CDR3 nucleotide sequence: TGTGCCAGCAGTTACTCGAGACAGGGAACCTACGAGCAGTACTTC. It codes for CASSYSRQGTYEQYF.

The chain links TRBV30 to TRBJ1-4; D perhaps matches TRBD1 (6 bases). Germline CDR1 GTSNPN, CDR2 SVGIG (reference sequence). Between the trimmed V and J ends, which lost 2 bases and 8 bases, there was a span of 15 bases. The CDR3 is 14 amino acids. The CDR3 nucleotides read TGTGCCTGGAGTAGGGGGGGGTCCTACGAAAAACTGTTTTTT. It encodes CAWSRGGSYEKLFF.

The gene calls are TRBV19 and TRBJ2-3; TRBD1 matches at 8 bases. The germline CDR1 and CDR2 sequences are LNHDA and SQIVND (reference sequence). Trimming cost V 3 bases and J 6 bases; bases outside gene matches: 5. The CDR3 sequence is 14 residues long. The CDR3 DNA sequence: TGTGCCAGTAGTATCGCCAGGGGGCGGGATACGCAGTATTTT. Translated: CASSIARGRDTQYF. The whole variable domain, remainder taken from reference TRBV19 and TRBJ2-3, is DGGITQSPKYLFRKEGQNVTLSCEQNLNHDAMYWYRQDPGQGLRLIYYSQIVNDFQKGDIAEGYSVSREKKESFPLTVTSAQKNPTAFYLCASSIARGRDTQYFGPGTRLTVL.